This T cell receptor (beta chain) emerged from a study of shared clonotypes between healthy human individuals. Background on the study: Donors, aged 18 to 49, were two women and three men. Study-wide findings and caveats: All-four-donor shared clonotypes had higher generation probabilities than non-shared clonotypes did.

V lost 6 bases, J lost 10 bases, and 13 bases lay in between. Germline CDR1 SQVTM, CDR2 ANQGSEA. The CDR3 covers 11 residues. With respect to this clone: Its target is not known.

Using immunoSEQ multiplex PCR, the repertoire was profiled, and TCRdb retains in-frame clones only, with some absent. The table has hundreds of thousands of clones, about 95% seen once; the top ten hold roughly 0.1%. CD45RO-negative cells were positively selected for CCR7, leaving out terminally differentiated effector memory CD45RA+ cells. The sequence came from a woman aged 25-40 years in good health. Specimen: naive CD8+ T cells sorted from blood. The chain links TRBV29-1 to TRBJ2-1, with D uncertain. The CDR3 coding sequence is TGCAGCGTATCCGGGCCAGGAGAGCAGTTCTTC. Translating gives CSVSGPGEQFF.